These 8 T cell receptor beta chains were sequenced from one sample in a study of cytomegalovirus exposure and HLA in healthy donors. The PCR had 60 Vbeta and 13 Jbeta primers. Profiled with immunoSEQ multiplex PCR; TCRdb holds only in-frame clones, not every one. In the table there are 100,000 or so clones, roughly 72% of which are singletons. Sample: PBMCs. These TCRs come from a man under 40 in good health and CMV-seropositive.

The genes are TRBV2 and TRBJ1-1; 7 bases are shared with TRBD1. CDR3 length: 12 amino acids. The V gene end was trimmed by 11 bases and the J gene end by 4 bases; junction bases not matched to a gene: 7. Germline CDR1 reads SNHLY; CDR2 reads FYNNEI. CDR3 protein: CAGATGATEAFF. The CDR3 bases are TGTGCCGGAGCCACAGGGGCCACTGAAGCTTTCTTT.

V is TRBV18 and J is TRBJ2-1; 8 bases are shared with TRBD2. Germline V gene data show CDR1 as KGHSH and CDR2 as LQKENI. V lost 1 base, J lost 3 bases, and 5 bases stayed unmatched. The CDR3 spans 16 residues. The CDR3 nucleotides read TGTGCCAGCTCACCACTAGGCGGGAGGAACTACAATGAGCAGTTCTTC. It yields the protein CASSPLGGRNYNEQFF.

The chain carries TRBV2 and TRBJ1-2; D gene ambiguous. Trimming cost V 2 bases and J 13 bases, with 17 bases left between them. Germline V gene lookup returns CDR1 SNHLY and CDR2 FYNNEI. This CDR3 is 13 amino acids long. The CDR3 DNA is TGTGCCAGCAGTGAAAATTTGAGACTCCCATGCACCTTC. It codes for CASSENLRLPCTF.

CDR3 nucleotide sequence: TGTGCCAGCAGCCCCGGACCCGCTAGCGGGGTACTCCGGGCCAACGTCCTGACTTTC. It specifies CASSPGPASGVLRANVLTF. The V call is TRBV5-6, the J call TRBJ2-6, with 9 bases aligning to TRBD2. Per the germline V gene, CDR1 is SGHDT and CDR2 is YYEEEE. After removal of 4 bases from V and 5 bases from J, the junction contained 16 bases not matched to a gene. The CDR3 spans 19 residues.

This sequence joins TRBV27 and TRBJ1-1, with 10 bases matching TRBD1. The length of the CDR3 is 14 residues. Germline assignment: CDR1 MNHEY and CDR2 SMNVEV (reference sequence). The V gene end was trimmed by 6 bases and the J gene end by 0 bases; junction bases not matched to a gene: 1. CDR3 nucleotide sequence: TGTGCCAGCAGAGACAGGGGGCTGAACACTGAAGCTTTCTTT. As protein: CASRDRGLNTEAFF.

V and J are TRBV7-2 and TRBJ2-1; D is unclear. CDR1 and CDR2 (germline): SGHTA, FQGNSA. The CDR3 loop spans 14 amino acids. The germline V and J ends were trimmed by 1 base and 6 bases, with 10 bases remaining between them. CDR3 sequence: CASSLDQAANEQFF. The DNA for the CDR3 is TGTGCCAGCAGCTTAGATCAAGCCGCCAATGAGCAGTTCTTC.

The V gene is TRBV28, the J gene TRBJ2-7; D is uncertain. The CDR3 is made up of 12 amino acids. Trimming removed 3 bases at V and 0 bases at J, with 3 bases between. Germline V lookup: CDR1 MDHEN, CDR2 SYDVKM. DNA for the CDR3: TGTGCCAGCAGTTTCAGCTCCTACGAGCAGTACTTC. This translates into CASSFSSYEQYF.

V and J are TRBV7-2 and TRBJ2-7; possible D gene TRBD1, 5 bases. The CDR3 length is 14 residues. From germline, CDR1 is SGHTA and CDR2 FQGNSA. Trimming shortened V by 1 base and J by 4 bases, and 11 bases separated the two germline ends. The CDR3, as DNA: TGTGCCAGCAGCTTAGGGGGCGGATTATACGAGCAGTACTTC. Translating it yields CASSLGGGLYEQYF.